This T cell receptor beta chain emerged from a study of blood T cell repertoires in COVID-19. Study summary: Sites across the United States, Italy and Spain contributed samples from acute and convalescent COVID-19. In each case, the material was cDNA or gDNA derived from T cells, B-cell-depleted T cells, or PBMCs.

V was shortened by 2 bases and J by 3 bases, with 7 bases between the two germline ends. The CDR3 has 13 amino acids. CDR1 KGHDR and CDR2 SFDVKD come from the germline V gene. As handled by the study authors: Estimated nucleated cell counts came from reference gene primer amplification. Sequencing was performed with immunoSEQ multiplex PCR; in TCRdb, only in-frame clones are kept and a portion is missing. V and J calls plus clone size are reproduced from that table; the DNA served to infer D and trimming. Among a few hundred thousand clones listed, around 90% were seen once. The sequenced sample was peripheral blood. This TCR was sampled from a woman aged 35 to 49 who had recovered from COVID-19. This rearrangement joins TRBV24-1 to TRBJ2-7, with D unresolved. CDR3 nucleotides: TGTGCCACCAGTGATTCTTTCGGCTACGAGCAGTACTTC. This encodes CATSDSFGYEQYF.